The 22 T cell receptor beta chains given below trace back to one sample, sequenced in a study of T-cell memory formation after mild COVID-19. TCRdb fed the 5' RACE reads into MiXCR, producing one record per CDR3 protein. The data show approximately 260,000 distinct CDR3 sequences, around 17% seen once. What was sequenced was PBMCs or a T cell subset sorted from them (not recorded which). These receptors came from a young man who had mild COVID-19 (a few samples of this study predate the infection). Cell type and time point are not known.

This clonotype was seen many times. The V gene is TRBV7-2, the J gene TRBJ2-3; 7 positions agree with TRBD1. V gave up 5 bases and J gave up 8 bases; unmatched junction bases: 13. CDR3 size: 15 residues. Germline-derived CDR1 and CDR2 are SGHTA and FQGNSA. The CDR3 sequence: CASSPGDRDSVTQYF. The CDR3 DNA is TGTGCCAGCAGCCCAGGGGACAGAGACTCAGTTACGCAGTATTTT.

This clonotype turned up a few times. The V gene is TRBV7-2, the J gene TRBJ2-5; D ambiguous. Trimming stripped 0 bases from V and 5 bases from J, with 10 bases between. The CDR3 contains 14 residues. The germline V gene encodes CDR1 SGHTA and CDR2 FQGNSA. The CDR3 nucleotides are TGTGCCAGCAGCTTAGCGCTGGCGAGGGAGACCCAGTACTTC. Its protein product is CASSLALARETQYF.

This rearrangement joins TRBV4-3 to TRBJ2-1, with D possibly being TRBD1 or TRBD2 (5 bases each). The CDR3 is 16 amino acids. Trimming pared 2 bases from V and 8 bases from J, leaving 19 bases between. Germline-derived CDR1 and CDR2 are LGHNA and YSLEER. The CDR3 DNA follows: TGCGCCAGCAGCCAACCCGGGACCACCCCGCCGGATGAGCAGTTCTTC. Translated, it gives CASSQPGTTPPDEQFF.

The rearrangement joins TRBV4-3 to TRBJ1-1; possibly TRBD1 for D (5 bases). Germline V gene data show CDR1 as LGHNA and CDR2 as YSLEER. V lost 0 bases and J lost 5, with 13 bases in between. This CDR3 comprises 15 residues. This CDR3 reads CASSQDQYGATEAFF. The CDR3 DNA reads TGCGCCAGCAGCCAAGATCAATACGGGGCAACTGAAGCTTTCTTT.

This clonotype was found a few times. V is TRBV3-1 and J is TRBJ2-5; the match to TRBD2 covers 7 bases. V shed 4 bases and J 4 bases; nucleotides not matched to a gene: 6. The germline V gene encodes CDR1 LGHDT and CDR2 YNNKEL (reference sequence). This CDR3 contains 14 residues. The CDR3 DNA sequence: TGTGCCAGCAGCCTTACTTCTAGCGGAGAGACCCAGTACTTC. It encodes CASSLTSSGETQYF.

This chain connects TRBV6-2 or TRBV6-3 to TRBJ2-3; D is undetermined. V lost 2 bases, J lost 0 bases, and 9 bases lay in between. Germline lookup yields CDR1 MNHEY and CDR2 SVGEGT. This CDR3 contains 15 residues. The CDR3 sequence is CASSYIQSSTDTQYF. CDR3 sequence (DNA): TGTGCCAGCAGTTACATACAGTCCAGCACAGATACGCAGTATTTT.

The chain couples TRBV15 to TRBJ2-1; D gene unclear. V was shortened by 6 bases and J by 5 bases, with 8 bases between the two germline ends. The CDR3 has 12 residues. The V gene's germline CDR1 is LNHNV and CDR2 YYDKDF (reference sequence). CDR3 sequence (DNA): TGTGCCACCAGGTATAGGAACAATGAGCAGTTCTTC. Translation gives CATRYRNNEQFF.

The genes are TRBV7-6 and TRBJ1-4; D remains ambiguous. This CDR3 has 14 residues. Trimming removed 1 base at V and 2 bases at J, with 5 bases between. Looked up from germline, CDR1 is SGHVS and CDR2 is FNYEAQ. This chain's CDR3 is CASSLVGTNEKLFF. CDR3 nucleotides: TGTGCCAGCAGCTTAGTAGGGACTAATGAAAAACTGTTTTTT.

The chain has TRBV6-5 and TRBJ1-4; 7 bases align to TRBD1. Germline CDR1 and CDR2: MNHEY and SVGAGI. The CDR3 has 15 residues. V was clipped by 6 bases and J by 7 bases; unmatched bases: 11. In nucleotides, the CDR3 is TGTGCCAGCAGCCGACAGGGTTCAGGAGTTGAAAAACTGTTTTTT. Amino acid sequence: CASSRQGSGVEKLFF.

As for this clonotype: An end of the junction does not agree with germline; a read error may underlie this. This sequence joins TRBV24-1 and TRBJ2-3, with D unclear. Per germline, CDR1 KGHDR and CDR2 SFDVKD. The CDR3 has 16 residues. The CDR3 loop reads CATGEVGGPLPDTQYF. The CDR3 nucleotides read TGTGCCACCGGTGAAGTAGGCGGCCCGCTCCCAGATACGCAGTATTTT.

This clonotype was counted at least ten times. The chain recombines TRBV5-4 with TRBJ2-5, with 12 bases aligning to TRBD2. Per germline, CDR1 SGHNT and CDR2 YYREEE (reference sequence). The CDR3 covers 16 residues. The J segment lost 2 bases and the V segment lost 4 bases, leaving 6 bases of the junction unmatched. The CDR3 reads CASSPSGGEFQETQYF. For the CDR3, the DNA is TGTGCCAGCAGCCCTAGCGGGGGGGAATTTCAAGAGACCCAGTACTTC. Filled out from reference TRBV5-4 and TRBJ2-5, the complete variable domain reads ETGVTQSPTHLIKTRGQQVTLRCSSQSGHNTVSWYQQALGQGPQFIFQYYREEENGRGNFPPRFSGLQFPNYSSELNVNALELDDSALYLCASSPSGGEFQETQYFGPGTRLLVL.

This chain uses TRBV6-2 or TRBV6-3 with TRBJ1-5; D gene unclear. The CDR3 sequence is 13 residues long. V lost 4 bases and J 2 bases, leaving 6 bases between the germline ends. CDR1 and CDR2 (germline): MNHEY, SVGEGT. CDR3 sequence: CASSFIGNQPQHF. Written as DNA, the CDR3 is TGTGCCAGCAGTTTTATTGGCAATCAGCCCCAGCATTTT.

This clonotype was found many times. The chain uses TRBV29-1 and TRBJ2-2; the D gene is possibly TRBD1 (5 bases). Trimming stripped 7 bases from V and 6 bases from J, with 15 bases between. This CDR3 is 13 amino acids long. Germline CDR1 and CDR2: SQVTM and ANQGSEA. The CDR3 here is CSAEGVWAGELFF. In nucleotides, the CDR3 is TGCAGCGCCGAAGGGGTCTGGGCCGGGGAGCTGTTTTTT.

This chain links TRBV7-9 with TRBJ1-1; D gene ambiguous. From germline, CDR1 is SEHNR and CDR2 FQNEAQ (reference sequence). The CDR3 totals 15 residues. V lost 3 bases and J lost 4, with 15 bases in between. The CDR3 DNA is TGTGCCAGCAGCTTCATGGGTTCGCCGGGCACTGAAGCTTTCTTT. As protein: CASSFMGSPGTEAFF.

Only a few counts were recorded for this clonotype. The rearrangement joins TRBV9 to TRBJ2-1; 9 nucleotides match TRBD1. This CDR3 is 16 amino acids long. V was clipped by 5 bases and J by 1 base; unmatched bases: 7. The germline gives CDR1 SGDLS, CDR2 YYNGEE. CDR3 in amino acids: CASSVTGTGSYNEQFF. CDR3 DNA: TGTGCCAGCAGTGTTACCGGGACAGGGTCCTACAATGAGCAGTTCTTC. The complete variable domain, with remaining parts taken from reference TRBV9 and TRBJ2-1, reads DSGVTQTPKHLITATGQRVTLRCSPRSGDLSVYWYQQSLDQGLQFLIQYYNGEERAKGNILERFSAQQFPDLHSELNLSSLELGDSALYFCASSVTGTGSYNEQFFGPGTRLTVL.

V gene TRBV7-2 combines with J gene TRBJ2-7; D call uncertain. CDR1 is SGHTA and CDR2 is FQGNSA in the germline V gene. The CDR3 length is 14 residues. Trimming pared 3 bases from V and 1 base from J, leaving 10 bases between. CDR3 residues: CASSFYAASYEQYF. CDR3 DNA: TGTGCCAGCAGCTTCTACGCAGCTTCCTACGAGCAGTACTTC.

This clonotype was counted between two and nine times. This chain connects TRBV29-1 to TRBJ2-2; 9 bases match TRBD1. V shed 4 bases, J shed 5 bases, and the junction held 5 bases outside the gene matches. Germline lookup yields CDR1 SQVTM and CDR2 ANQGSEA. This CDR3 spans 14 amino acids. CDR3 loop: CSVARDRVTGELFF. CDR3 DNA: TGCAGCGTTGCGAGGGACAGGGTTACCGGGGAGCTGTTTTTT.

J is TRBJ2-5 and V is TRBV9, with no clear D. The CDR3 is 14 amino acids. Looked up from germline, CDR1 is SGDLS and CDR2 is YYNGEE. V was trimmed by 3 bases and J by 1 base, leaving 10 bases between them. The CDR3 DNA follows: TGTGCCAGCAGCGCCATCGGCAGCCAAGAGACCCAGTACTTC. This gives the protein CASSAIGSQETQYF.

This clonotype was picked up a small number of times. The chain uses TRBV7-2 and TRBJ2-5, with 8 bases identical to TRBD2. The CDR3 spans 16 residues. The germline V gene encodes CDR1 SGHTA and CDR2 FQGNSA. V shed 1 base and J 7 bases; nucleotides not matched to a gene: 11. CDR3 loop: CASSLGAGGPGRTQYF. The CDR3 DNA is TGTGCCAGCAGCTTAGGCGCGGGGGGCCCCGGTAGGACCCAGTACTTC.

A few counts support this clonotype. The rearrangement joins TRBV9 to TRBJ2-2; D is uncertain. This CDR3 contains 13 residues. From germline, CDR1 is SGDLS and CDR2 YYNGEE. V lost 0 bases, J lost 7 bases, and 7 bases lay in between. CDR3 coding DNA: TGTGCCAGCAGCGTAGTTTCTATCGGGGAGCTGTTTTTT. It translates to CASSVVSIGELFF.

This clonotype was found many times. CDR3 in DNA: TGTGCCAGCAGTCGAAGGGGGGGCAATGAGCAGTTCTTC. This encodes CASSRRGGNEQFF. This chain links TRBV9 with TRBJ2-1, with D perhaps TRBD2 (7 bases). Trimming took off 5 bases at V and 6 bases at J, with 12 bases between the two ends. This CDR3 contains 13 residues. Germline loops: CDR1 SGDLS, CDR2 YYNGEE.

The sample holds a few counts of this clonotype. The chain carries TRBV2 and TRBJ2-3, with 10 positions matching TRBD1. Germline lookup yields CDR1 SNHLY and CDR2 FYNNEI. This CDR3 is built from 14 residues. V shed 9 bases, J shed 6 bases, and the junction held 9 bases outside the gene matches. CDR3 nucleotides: TGTGCCAGTTATCGGACAGGGGGACCGGATACGCAGTATTTT. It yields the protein CASYRTGGPDTQYF.